This section outlines one T cell receptor (beta chain) sequence together with its context. V lost 1 base, J lost 4 bases, and 8 bases stayed unmatched. Germline lookup yields CDR1 SEHNR and CDR2 FQNEAQ (reference sequence). This CDR3 region has 16 residues. The record originates from a study of blood T cell repertoires in COVID-19. On the study more broadly: The samples span acute and convalescent COVID-19 from the United States, Italy and Spain. Sources were T cells, B-cell-depleted T cells, or PBMCs; the material itself was cDNA or gDNA.

Only in-frame clones appear in the TCRdb table, and some are missing; sequencing was by immunoSEQ multiplex PCR. The sample records tens of thousands of clones, approximately 89% being singletons. V is TRBV7-9 and J is TRBJ2-7, with 9 bases identical to TRBD2. The specimen sequenced was peripheral blood. The sequence was collected from a man in his sixties with active or convalescent COVID-19. The CDR3 loop is CASSLGSSSGGYEQYV. DNA of the CDR3: TGTGCCAGCAGCTTAGGCTCAAGTAGCGGGGGTTACGAGCAGTACGTC.